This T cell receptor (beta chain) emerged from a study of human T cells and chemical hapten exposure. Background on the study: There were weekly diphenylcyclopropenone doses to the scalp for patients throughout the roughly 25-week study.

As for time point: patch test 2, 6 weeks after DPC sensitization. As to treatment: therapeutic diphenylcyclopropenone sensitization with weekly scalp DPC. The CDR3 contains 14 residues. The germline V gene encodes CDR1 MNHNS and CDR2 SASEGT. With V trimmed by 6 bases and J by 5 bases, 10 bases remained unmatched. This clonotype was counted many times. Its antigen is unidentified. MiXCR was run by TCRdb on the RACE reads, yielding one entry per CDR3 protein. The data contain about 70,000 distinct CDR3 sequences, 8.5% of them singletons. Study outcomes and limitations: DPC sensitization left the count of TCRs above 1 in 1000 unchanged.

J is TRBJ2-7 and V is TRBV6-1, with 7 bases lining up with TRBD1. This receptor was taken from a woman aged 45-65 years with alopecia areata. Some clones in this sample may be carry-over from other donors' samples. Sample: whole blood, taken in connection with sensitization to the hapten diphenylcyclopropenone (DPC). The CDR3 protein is CASSEYPGQNEQYF. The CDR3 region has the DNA TGTGCCAGCAGCGAGTACCCGGGACAGAACGAGCAGTACTTC.